The clone carrying this T cell receptor beta chain was observed a handful of times. This CDR3 spans 14 amino acids. Trimming took off 6 bases at V and 5 bases at J, with 13 bases between the two ends. Germline values: CDR1 LNHDA, CDR2 SQIVND (reference sequence). This sample was included in a study of shared clonotypes between healthy human individuals. Here immunoSEQ multiplex PCR was the method, and the copy in TCRdb shows in-frame clones only, minus some. The sample holds about 710,000 clones, about three quarters seen once. The TCR sequence derives from a woman aged 30 to 39 in good health. V usage is TRBV19 and J usage is TRBJ2-2; no clear D gene. The specimen sequenced was memory CD4+ T cells sorted from blood. Subset noted: CD45RA-negative fraction. This CDR3 reads CASSPSSVTGELFF. The CDR3 DNA reads TGTGCCAGTAGCCCATCTAGTGTAACCGGGGAGCTGTTTTTT.